Listed here is a single T cell receptor beta chain. The antigen is unknown. The time point denotes: cycle 4 day 1 (C4D1), after 6 weeks of nivolumab. Autologous stem cell transplantation was followed by relapse in every patient, and brentuximab vedotin exposure varied. Assay: immunoSEQ multiplex PCR; the TCRdb copy retains only in-frame clones and omits some. Of tens of thousands of clones in the sample, 85% to 90% were seen once. The J segment lost 7 bases and the V segment lost 5 bases, leaving 9 bases of the junction unmatched. The CDR3 covers 15 residues. From germline, CDR1 is MDHEN and CDR2 SYDVKM. This sample stems from a study of PD-1 blockade in classical Hodgkin lymphoma. Study-level points and caveats: Prior to therapy, complete responders displayed diversity much like that of newly diagnosed patients. TCR diversity in CD4+, not CD8+, cells rose significantly by C4D1.

Sequenced here: peripheral blood mononuclear cells (PBMCs), sampled before the fourth cycle of nivolumab. The sequence came from a human donor with classical Hodgkin lymphoma. The rearrangement uses TRBV28 and TRBJ1-5; 9 positions agree with TRBD1. The CDR3 DNA follows: TGTGCCAGCAGTCGGACAGGGGCGATCAACCAGCCCCAGCATTTT. The encoded protein is CASSRTGAINQPQHF.